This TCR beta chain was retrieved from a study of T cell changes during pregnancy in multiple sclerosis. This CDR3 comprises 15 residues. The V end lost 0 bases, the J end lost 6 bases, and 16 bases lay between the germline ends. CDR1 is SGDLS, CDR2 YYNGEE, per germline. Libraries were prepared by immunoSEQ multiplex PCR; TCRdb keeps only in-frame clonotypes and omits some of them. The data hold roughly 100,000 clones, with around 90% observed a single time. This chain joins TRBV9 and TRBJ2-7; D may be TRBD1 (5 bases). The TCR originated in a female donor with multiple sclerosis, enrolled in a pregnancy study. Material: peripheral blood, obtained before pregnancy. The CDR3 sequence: CASSVEIGQGIEQYF. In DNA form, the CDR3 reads TGTGCCAGCAGCGTAGAAATCGGGCAGGGAATCGAGCAGTACTTC.